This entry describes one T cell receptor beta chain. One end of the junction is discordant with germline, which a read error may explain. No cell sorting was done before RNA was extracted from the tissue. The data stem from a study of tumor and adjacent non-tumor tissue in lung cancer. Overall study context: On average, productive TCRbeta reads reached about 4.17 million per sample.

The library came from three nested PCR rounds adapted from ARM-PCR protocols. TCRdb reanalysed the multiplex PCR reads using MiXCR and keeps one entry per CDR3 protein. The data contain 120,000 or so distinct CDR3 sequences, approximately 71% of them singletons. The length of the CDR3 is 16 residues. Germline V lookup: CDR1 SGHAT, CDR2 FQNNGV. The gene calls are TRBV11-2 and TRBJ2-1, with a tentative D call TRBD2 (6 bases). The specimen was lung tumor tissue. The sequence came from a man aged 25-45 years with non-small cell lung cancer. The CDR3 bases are TGTGACAGCAGCTTATATGCTAGCGCGTCCCACAATGAGTCGTTCTTC. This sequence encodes CDSSLYASASHNESFF.